The entry below gives a single TCR beta chain sequence along with its context. These data come from a study of blood T cell repertoires in COVID-19. Study overall: Acute and convalescent COVID-19 samples came from the United States, Italy and Spain. T cells, B-cell-depleted T cells, or PBMCs provided the cDNA or gDNA that served as material.

In the original processing: Estimates of nucleated cell counts were drawn from the amplification of reference gene primers. The method was immunoSEQ multiplex PCR; TCRdb's version includes in-frame clones alone and lacks a portion of them. V, J and clone size were drawn from that table, and D and trimming were deduced from the DNA. The table has some 50,000 clones, more than 65% seen once. Per germline, CDR1 LNHDA and CDR2 SQIVND (reference sequence). The CDR3 is 14 residues long. The V and J ends lost 5 bases and 6 bases, in that order; junction bases with no gene match: 7. The sequenced sample was peripheral blood. The chain has TRBV19 and TRBJ1-5; TRBD1 aligns across 7 bases. This clonotype originated in a human donor in a cohort sampled during active COVID-19. This CDR3 reads CASSERQGFQPQHF. The CDR3 DNA reads TGTGCCAGTAGTGAAAGACAGGGTTTTCAGCCCCAGCATTTT.